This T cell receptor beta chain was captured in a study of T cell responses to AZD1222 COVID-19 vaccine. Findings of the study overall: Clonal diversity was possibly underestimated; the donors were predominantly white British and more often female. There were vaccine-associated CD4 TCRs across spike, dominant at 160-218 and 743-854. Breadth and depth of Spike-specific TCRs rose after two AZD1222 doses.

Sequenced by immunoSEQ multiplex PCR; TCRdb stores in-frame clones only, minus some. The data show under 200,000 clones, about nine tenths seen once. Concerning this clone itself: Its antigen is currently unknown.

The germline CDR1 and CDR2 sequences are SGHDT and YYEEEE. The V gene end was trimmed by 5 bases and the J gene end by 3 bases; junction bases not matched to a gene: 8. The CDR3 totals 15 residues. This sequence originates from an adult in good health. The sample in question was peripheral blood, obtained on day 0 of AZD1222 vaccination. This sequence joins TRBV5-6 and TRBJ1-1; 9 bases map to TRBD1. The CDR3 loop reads CASSSTRDRDTEAFF. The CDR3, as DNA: TGTGCCAGCAGTTCCACTAGGGACAGGGACACTGAAGCTTTCTTT.